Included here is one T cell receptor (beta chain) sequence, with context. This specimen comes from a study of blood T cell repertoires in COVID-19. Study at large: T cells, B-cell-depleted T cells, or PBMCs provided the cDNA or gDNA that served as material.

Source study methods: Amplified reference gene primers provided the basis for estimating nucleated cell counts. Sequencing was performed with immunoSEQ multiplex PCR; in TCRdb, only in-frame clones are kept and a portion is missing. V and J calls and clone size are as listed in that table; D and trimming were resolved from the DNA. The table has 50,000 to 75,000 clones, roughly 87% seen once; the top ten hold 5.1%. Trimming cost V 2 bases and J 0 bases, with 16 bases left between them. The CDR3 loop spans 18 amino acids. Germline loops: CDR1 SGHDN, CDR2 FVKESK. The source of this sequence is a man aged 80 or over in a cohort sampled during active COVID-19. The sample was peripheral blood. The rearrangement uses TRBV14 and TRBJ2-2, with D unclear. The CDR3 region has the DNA TGTGCCAGCAGCCAACGCGTGCGCGCGGCTACGAACACCGGGGAGCTGTTTTTT. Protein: CASSQRVRAATNTGELFF.